This T cell receptor (beta chain) was sequenced for a study of blood T cell repertoires in COVID-19. Across the whole study: The United States, Italy and Spain were the sources of the acute and convalescent COVID-19 samples. Nucleic acid was either cDNA or gDNA, and it came from T cells, B-cell-depleted T cells, or PBMCs.

Clones were read by immunoSEQ multiplex PCR, and TCRdb kept only the in-frame ones, dropping some. This sample yields a few hundred thousand clones, of which around 82% are seen a single time; 15% to 18% belongs to the top ten. Enrollment of patients from Seattle took place during active infection, with longitudinal follow-up. Sequences were obtained from peripheral blood. The receptor comes from a person between 65 and 79 years old with COVID-19, enrolled during active disease.

The DNA of the CDR3 is TGTGCCAGCAGAGAAGGGGGCGGATTCACAGATACGCAGTATTTT. It yields the protein CASREGGGFTDTQYF. The chain has TRBV28 and TRBJ2-3, with 7 bases that match TRBD1. V was clipped by 6 bases and J by 2 bases; unmatched bases: 8. Germline CDR1 reads MDHEN; CDR2 reads SYDVKM. The CDR3 has 15 residues.